The T cell receptor (beta chain) described here comes from a study of CD8+ T cells in alopecia areata. Turning to the study itself: Administration of oral tofacitinib to treated patients was at 5 to 10 mg twice daily. Study-level results: Both scalp clonality and the expanded CD8+ clones among the top 100 showed a significant decrease with tofacitinib. Patients shared TCRs less clearly than mice did, possibly for HLA-related reasons.

Isolated RNA was reverse transcribed into cDNA used as the sequencing template. Clones were read by immunoSEQ multiplex PCR, and TCRdb kept only the in-frame ones, dropping some. The data show 150,000 to 200,000 clones, roughly 50% seen once. The V end lost 2 bases, the J end lost 5 bases, and 6 bases lay between the germline ends. CDR1 and CDR2 from the germline V gene are SNHLY and FYNNEI. This CDR3 contains 12 residues. Regarding treatment: oral pan-JAK inhibitor, 5-10 mg twice daily. Lesional scalp punch biopsies and peripheral blood came from alopecia areata patients. With regard to this clone: The antigen is unknown.

Source: CD4+ T cells sorted from blood, taken at approximately week 56, from a patient treated with tofacitinib. This receptor was obtained from a human donor with alopecia areata. The chain couples TRBV2 to TRBJ2-5; D gene unclear. DNA for the CDR3: TGTGCCAGCAGTGAAATAAGGGAGACCCAGTACTTC. As protein: CASSEIRETQYF. The full variable domain, its missing parts supplied by reference TRBV2 and TRBJ2-5, is EPEVTQTPSHQVTQMGQEVILRCVPISNHLYFYWYRQILGQKVEFLVSFYNNEISEKSEIFDDQFSVERPDGSNFTLKIRSTKLEDSAMYFCASSEIRETQYFGPGTRLLVL.